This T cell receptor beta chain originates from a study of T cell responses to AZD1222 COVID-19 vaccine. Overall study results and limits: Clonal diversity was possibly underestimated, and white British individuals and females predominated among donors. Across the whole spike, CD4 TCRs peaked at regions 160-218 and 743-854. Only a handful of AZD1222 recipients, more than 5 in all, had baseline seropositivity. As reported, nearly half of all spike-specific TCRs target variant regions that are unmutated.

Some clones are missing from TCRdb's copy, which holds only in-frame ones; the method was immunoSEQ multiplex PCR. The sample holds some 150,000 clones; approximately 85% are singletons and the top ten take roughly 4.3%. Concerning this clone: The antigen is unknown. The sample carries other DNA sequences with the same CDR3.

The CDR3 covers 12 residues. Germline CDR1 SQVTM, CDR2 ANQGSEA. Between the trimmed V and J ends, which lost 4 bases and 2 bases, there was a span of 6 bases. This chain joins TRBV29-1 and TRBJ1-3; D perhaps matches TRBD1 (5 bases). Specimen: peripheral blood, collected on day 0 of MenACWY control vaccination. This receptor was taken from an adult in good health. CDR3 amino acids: CSVAGAGNTIYF. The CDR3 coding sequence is TGCAGCGTTGCGGGGGCTGGAAACACCATATATTTT. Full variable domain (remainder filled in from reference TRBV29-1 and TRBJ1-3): SAVISQKPSRDICQRGTSLTIQCQVDSQVTMMFWYRQQPGQSLTLIATANQGSEATYESGFVIDKFPISRPNLTFSTLTVSNMSPEDSSIYLCSVAGAGNTIYFGEGSWLTVV.